This T cell receptor (beta chain) originates from a study of CD8 T cells in ankylosing spondylitis. Germline V gives CDR1 SGHNT, CDR2 YENEEA. This CDR3 comprises 16 residues. The germline V and J ends were trimmed by 1 base and 5 bases, with 14 bases remaining between them. Quantitative molecular-barcoded 5'-RACE generated the TCR beta libraries. TCRdb fed the 5' RACE reads into MiXCR, producing one record per CDR3 protein. This table has around 300,000 distinct CDR3 sequences, about 9.9% appearing once. V gene TRBV11-3 combines with J gene TRBJ2-2, with D uncertain. Sequenced material: blood, either unsorted or a sorted T cell fraction (not recorded which). The TCR was taken from a female donor with ankylosing spondylitis or in good health (not recorded which). CDR3 sequence (DNA): TGTGCCAGCAGCTTAGTGGGCCAGGTTGGGACCGGGGAGCTGTTTTTT. Its protein is CASSLVGQVGTGELFF. The full variable domain, rest sourced from reference TRBV11-3 and TRBJ2-2, is EAGVVQSPRYKIIEKKQPVAFWCNPISGHNTLYWYLQNLGQGPELLIRYENEEAVDDSQLPKDRFSAERLKGVDSTLKIQPAELGDSAVYLCASSLVGQVGTGELFFGEGSRLTVL.